The sample holds a few counts of the clone carrying this T cell receptor (beta chain). TCRdb re-called the 5' RACE reads with MiXCR, one entry per CDR3 protein. The sample consists of a few hundred thousand distinct CDR3 sequences, roughly 9.9% of them appearing once. These data are taken from a study of identical twins. The trim removed 6 bases at V and 0 bases at J, leaving 6 bases unmatched. This CDR3 is 17 amino acids long. The germline V gene encodes CDR1 MNHNS and CDR2 SASEGT. The sample was also reused in another study, on yellow fever vaccine responses in identical twins.

What was sequenced was PBMCs. This sequence joins TRBV6-1 and TRBJ2-1, with TRBD1 matching over 12 bases. The TCR originated in a woman aged 18-29 years in good health. CDR3 amino acids: CASSPGQGATSYNEQFF. The CDR3 nucleotides are TGTGCCAGCAGCCCGGGACAGGGGGCCACCTCCTACAATGAGCAGTTCTTC.